The clone carrying this TCR beta chain was counted ten times or more. Its antigen is unidentified. The TCRbeta library was prepared with unique molecular identifiers. TCRdb reprocessed the PCR reads via MiXCR and lists one record per CDR3 protein. Of 600,000 to 800,000 distinct CDR3 sequences in the sample, around 13% are singletons; the top ten hold 0.65% to 0.9%. This specimen comes from a study of T-cell reconstitution after alpha-beta-depleted transplantation in children. Findings and caveats of the study: Surviving recipient T cells and intrathymic progenitors accounted for some patients' high TCRbeta diversity at day 60. Once a year had passed after transplant, T-cell counts and diversity came mostly from newly produced T cells. Several hundred expanded graft clones reportedly were the source of alpha-beta T cells about two months after transplant.

Germline CDR1 SGHRS, CDR2 YFSETQ. This CDR3 is built from 13 residues. Deletions cut 3 bases from V and 6 bases from J, with 12 bases between. This receptor was obtained from a girl aged 2-10 years with congenital amegakaryocytic thrombocytopenia, due to receive a stem cell transplant. The chain joins TRBV5-1 to TRBJ1-2, with D perhaps TRBD1 (6 bases). The sequencing here drew on PBMCs, taken before TCRalphabeta/CD19-depleted stem cell transplant. The CDR3 loop reads CASSSDRSDGYTF. As DNA, the CDR3 is TGCGCCAGCAGCTCCGACAGGTCTGATGGCTACACCTTC.